This T cell receptor (beta chain) was identified in a study of T cell repertoires in cytomegalovirus infection. Study overall: Public TCR beta signatures indicated both CMV infection and matching HLA type.

Germline-derived CDR1 and CDR2 are MDHEN and SYDVKM. The CDR3 length is 15 residues. V lost 5 bases, J lost 5 bases, and 19 bases lay in between. This clonotype has just a few counts. Its target is unknown. From the reads, TCRdb called clonotypes with MiXCR, one entry per CDR3 protein. The profile shows around 200,000 distinct CDR3 sequences, 17% of them singletons. Findings and caveats of the study: CMV carriers having the relevant HLA were flagged by cumulative public TCR beta family frequency. CMV-specific TCR beta clonotypes restricted by HLA-C were the ones dominating the ex vivo response.

The sequenced sample consisted of CD8+ T cells from PBMCs. This chain uses TRBV28 with TRBJ2-7; tentatively, D is TRBD1 or TRBD2 (7 bases each). This sequence was found in a human donor in good health (CMV status not recorded). Some clones in this sample may be carry-over from other donors' samples. The chain's CDR3 is CASSPPGRGRNEQYF. DNA for the CDR3: TGTGCCAGCAGTCCCCCAGGGAGGGGGCGTAACGAGCAGTACTTC.